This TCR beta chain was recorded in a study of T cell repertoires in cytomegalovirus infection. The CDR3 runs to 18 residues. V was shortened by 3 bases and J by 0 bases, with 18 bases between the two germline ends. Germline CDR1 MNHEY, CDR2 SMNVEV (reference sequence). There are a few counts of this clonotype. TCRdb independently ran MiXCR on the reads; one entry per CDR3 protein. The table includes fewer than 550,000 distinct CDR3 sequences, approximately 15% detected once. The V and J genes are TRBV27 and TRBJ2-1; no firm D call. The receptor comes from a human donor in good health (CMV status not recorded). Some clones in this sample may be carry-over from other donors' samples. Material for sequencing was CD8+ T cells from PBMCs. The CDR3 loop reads CASSFRRLALSSYNEQFF. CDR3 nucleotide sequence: TGTGCCAGCAGTTTTCGTCGGTTGGCGCTTAGCTCCTACAATGAGCAGTTCTTC.